This T cell receptor (beta chain) was identified in a study of early T cells in non-severe SARS-CoV-2 infection. Tagging with unique molecular identifiers was applied to individual cDNA molecules. A single record per CDR3 protein comes from TCRdb applying MiXCR to the 5' RACE reads. The data show 23,000 or so distinct CDR3 sequences, around 5% seen once. Deletions cut 5 bases from V and 5 bases from J, with 13 bases between. Germline CDR1 is DFQATT and CDR2 is SNEGSKA (reference sequence). The CDR3 has 13 amino acids. The material sequenced was whole blood. V usage is TRBV20-1 and J usage is TRBJ1-5; maybe TRBD1 (5 bases). This TCR was sampled from an adult who was a healthcare worker with PCR-confirmed SARS-CoV-2 infection or an uninfected control (not recorded which). The CDR3 region is CSAASQGYQPQHF. CDR3 DNA sequence: TGCAGTGCTGCGTCCCAGGGATATCAGCCCCAGCATTTT.